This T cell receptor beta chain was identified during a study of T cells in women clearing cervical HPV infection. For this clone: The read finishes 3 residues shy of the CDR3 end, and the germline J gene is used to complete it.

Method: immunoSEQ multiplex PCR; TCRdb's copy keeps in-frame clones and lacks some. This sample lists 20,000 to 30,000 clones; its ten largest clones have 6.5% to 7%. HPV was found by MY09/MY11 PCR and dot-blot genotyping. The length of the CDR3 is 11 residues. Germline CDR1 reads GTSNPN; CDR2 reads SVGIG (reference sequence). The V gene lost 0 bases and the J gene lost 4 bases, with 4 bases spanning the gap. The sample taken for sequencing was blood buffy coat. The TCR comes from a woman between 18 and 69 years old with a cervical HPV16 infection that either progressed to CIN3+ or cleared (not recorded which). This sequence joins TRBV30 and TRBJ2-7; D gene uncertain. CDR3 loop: CAWSVRYEQYF. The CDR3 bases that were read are TGTGCCTGGAGTGTACGGTACGAG. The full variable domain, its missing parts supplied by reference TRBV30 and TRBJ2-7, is SQTIHQWPATLVQPVGSPLSLECTVEGTSNPNLYWYRQAAGRGLQLLFYSVGIGQISSEVPQNLSASRPQDRQFILSSKKLLLSDSGFYLCAWSVRYEQYFGPGTRLTVT.